These 20 T cell receptor beta chains were sequenced from one sample in a study of shared clonotypes between healthy human individuals. Sequencing was performed with immunoSEQ multiplex PCR; in TCRdb, only in-frame clones are kept and a portion is missing. The table records over 2 million clones, about 90% of them present only once. Sequencing was done on a sample of naive CD4+ T cells from PBMCs. The subset denotes: CD45RA+ positively selected. All receptors derive from a man younger than 35 in good health. Some clones in this sample may be carry-over from other donors' samples.

This clone appeared once. This sample includes further DNA sequences coding for the same CDR3. The chain couples TRBV7-9 to TRBJ2-1; D gene ambiguous. The ends were cut back, 3 bases at V and 4 bases at J, with 4 bases in the middle. Germline V gene sequence: CDR1 SEHNR, CDR2 FQNEAQ (reference sequence). The CDR3 totals 12 residues. The CDR3 sequence is CASSFLYNEQFF. As DNA, the CDR3 is TGTGCCAGCAGCTTTTTGTACAATGAGCAGTTCTTC.

The chain uses TRBV7-9 and TRBJ2-7; 8 bases align to TRBD1. Germline V gene data show CDR1 as SEHNR and CDR2 as FQNEAQ (reference sequence). The CDR3 totals 15 residues. J gave up 4 bases and V 5 bases, and 10 bases lay outside the gene matches. The chain's CDR3 is CASSPQAGGLYEQYF. The CDR3 coding sequence is TGTGCCAGCAGCCCCCAGGCAGGGGGCCTTTACGAGCAGTACTTC.

This chain links TRBV27 with TRBJ2-1; the D gene is possibly TRBD2 (5 bases). Germline loops: CDR1 MNHEY, CDR2 SMNVEV (reference sequence). The V gene lost 8 bases and the J gene lost 8 bases, with 10 bases spanning the gap. The CDR3 sequence is 11 residues long. The CDR3 DNA reads TGTGCCAGCGGCCCGGAGGATGAGCAGTTCTTC. It yields the protein CASGPEDEQFF.

Concerning this clone itself: The same CDR3 is also encoded by other DNA sequences in this sample. V is TRBV19 and J is TRBJ1-1; TRBD1 matches at 10 bases. The CDR3 loop spans 15 amino acids. The germline gives CDR1 LNHDA, CDR2 SQIVND (reference sequence). The V segment lost 5 bases and the J segment 1 base; nucleotides outside the gene matches: 4. CDR3 loop: CASSRQGAGNTEAFF. CDR3 sequence (DNA): TGTGCCAGTAGTCGACAGGGGGCTGGGAACACTGAAGCTTTCTTT.

The gene calls are TRBV7-3 and TRBJ1-1; possibly TRBD1 for D (5 bases). Germline V gives CDR1 SGHTA, CDR2 FQGTGA. V lost 2 bases and J lost 2, with 12 bases in between. The CDR3 has 15 residues. CDR3 sequence: CASSLGTGINTEAFF. CDR3 bases: TGTGCCAGCAGCTTAGGGACGGGAATAAACACTGAAGCTTTCTTT.

This CDR3 reads CASSLGGLQYF. CDR3 DNA: TGTGCCAGCAGCTTAGGGGGACTCCAGTACTTC. V gene TRBV7-2 combines with J gene TRBJ2-5, with D tentatively TRBD2 (6 bases). Trimming removed 1 base at V and 10 bases at J, with 7 bases between. Germline CDR1 and CDR2: SGHTA and FQGNSA. The CDR3 is 11 amino acids. Using reference TRBV7-2 and TRBJ2-5 for the parts outside the CDR3, the full variable domain is GAGVSQSPSNKVTEKGKDVELRCDPISGHTALYWYRQSLGQGLEFLIYFQGNSAPDKSGLPSDRFSAERTGGSVSTLTIQRTQQEDSAVYLCASSLGGLQYFGPGTRLLVL.

The gene calls are TRBV5-1 and TRBJ2-7, with a tentative D call TRBD1 (5 bases). Trimming removed 0 bases at V and 6 bases at J, with 16 bases between. Germline V gives CDR1 SGHRS, CDR2 YFSETQ. The CDR3 has 15 amino acids. The CDR3 reads CASSLVAGIGAEQYF. CDR3 DNA: TGCGCCAGCAGCTTGGTTGCAGGGATCGGTGCCGAGCAGTACTTC. The entire variable domain, with the rest obtained from reference TRBV5-1 and TRBJ2-7, is as follows: KAGVTQTPRYLIKTRGQQVTLSCSPISGHRSVSWYQQTPGQGLQFLFEYFSETQRNKGNFPGRFSGRQFSNSRSEMNVSTLELGDSALYLCASSLVAGIGAEQYFGPGTRLTVT.

The chain combines TRBV5-1 with TRBJ1-2; 7 nucleotides line up with TRBD1. The germline CDR1 and CDR2 sequences are SGHRS and YFSETQ. Losses at the gene ends were 0 bases for V and 6 bases for J; bases not matched to a gene: 2. The CDR3 has 13 amino acids. DNA for the CDR3: TGCGCCAGCAGCTTGGGGGGACAGAATGGCTACACCTTC. Its translation: CASSLGGQNGYTF.

Remarks on this clone: Other DNA sequences in the sample encode the same CDR3. The V gene is TRBV5-4, the J gene TRBJ1-1; maybe TRBD1 (6 bases). Looked up from germline, CDR1 is SGHNT and CDR2 is YYREEE (reference sequence). This CDR3 comprises 14 residues. V shed 2 bases and J shed 0 bases, with 8 bases lying between them. The CDR3: CASSLDRMNTEAFF. In DNA form, the CDR3 reads TGTGCCAGCAGCTTAGACAGGATGAACACTGAAGCTTTCTTT. Based on the CDR3 plus reference TRBV5-4 and TRBJ1-1, the full variable domain is ETGVTQSPTHLIKTRGQQVTLRCSSQSGHNTVSWYQQALGQGPQFIFQYYREEENGRGNFPPRFSGLQFPNYSSELNVNALELDDSALYLCASSLDRMNTEAFFGQGTRLTVV.

The chain has TRBV28 and TRBJ1-3; tentative D call: TRBD1 (6 bases). The CDR3 has 15 residues. V lost 6 bases, J lost 4 bases, and 16 bases lay in between. Germline V gene lookup returns CDR1 MDHEN and CDR2 SYDVKM. As DNA, the CDR3 is TGTGCCAGCAGCCTCATAACAGGGCTCGGAAACACCATATATTTT. The encoded protein is CASSLITGLGNTIYF.

CDR3 residues: CASSLEFTGLNTEAFF. CDR3 nucleotide sequence: TGCGCCAGCAGCTTGGAGTTCACAGGTTTGAACACTGAAGCTTTCTTT. The chain links TRBV5-1 to TRBJ1-1; a possible D gene is TRBD1 (5 bases). CDR3 size: 16 residues. Germline V gives CDR1 SGHRS, CDR2 YFSETQ. With 0 bases removed from V and 0 bases from J, the gap between germline ends came to 12 bases.

This clone occurred a few times. The rearrangement uses TRBV19 and TRBJ2-2, with 7 bases aligning to TRBD1. The junction had 10 bases not matched to a gene; V was cut back by 4 bases and J by 5 bases. Germline CDR1 LNHDA, CDR2 SQIVND (reference sequence). This CDR3 comprises 16 residues. In DNA form, the CDR3 reads TGTGCCAGTAGTACGACAGGGAACCGTCTGACCGGGGAGCTGTTTTTT. Translation gives CASSTTGNRLTGELFF.

The chain links TRBV7-3 to TRBJ2-7, with 12 bases matching TRBD2. J was trimmed by 4 bases and V by 5 bases; bases with no gene match: 3. Germline values: CDR1 SGHTA, CDR2 FQGTGA. This CDR3 has 14 residues. Written as DNA, the CDR3 is TGTGCCAGCAGCCGACTAGCGGGGGAGTACGAGCAGTACTTC. This codes for CASSRLAGEYEQYF. Using reference TRBV7-3 and TRBJ2-7 for the parts outside the CDR3, the full variable domain is GAGVSQTPSNKVTEKGKYVELRCDPISGHTALYWYRQSLGQGPEFLIYFQGTGAADDSGLPNDRFFAVRPEGSVSTLKIQRTERGDSAVYLCASSRLAGEYEQYFGPGTRLTVT.

The rearrangement links TRBV9 to TRBJ2-3; D is ambiguous. V lost 1 base, J lost 0 bases, and 15 bases lay in between. There are 17 residues in the CDR3. Germline CDR1 SGDLS, CDR2 YYNGEE. The CDR3 DNA is TGTGCCAGCAGCGTAATGGAAGGCAAAGGAAGCACAGATACGCAGTATTTT. Its translation: CASSVMEGKGSTDTQYF.

The chain employs TRBV6-1 and TRBJ1-1; 8 nucleotides line up with TRBD1. Looked up from germline, CDR1 is MNHNS and CDR2 is SASEGT. Trimming at V came to 2 bases and at J to 5 bases, leaving 7 bases not matched to a gene. This CDR3 comprises 15 residues. The CDR3 spells CASSETGTGITEAFF. The CDR3, as DNA: TGTGCCAGCAGTGAAACGGGGACAGGTATAACTGAAGCTTTCTTT.

The V call is TRBV4-1, the J call TRBJ2-3; 12 nucleotides agree with TRBD2. Germline CDR1 is MGHRA and CDR2 is YSYEKL. With 0 bases clipped from V and 4 bases from J, the junction kept 2 bases outside the gene matches. The CDR3 is 16 amino acids. CDR3 in DNA: TGCGCCAGCAGCCAAGAACCTAGCGGGAGGGCAGATACGCAGTATTTT. It encodes CASSQEPSGRADTQYF.

The table lists this clone with a count of one. At the DNA level, this CDR3 is encoded by other sequences in the same sample as well. The CDR3 reads CASSLAGVDEQYF. CDR3 nucleotide sequence: TGCGCCAGCAGCTTGGCCGGAGTCGACGAGCAGTACTTC. V gene TRBV5-1 combines with J gene TRBJ2-7, with unresolved D. V gave up 0 bases and J gave up 5 bases, with 9 bases separating them. CDR3 size: 13 residues. Per the germline V gene, CDR1 is SGHRS and CDR2 is YFSETQ. The complete variable domain, with remaining parts taken from reference TRBV5-1 and TRBJ2-7, reads KAGVTQTPRYLIKTRGQQVTLSCSPISGHRSVSWYQQTPGQGLQFLFEYFSETQRNKGNFPGRFSGRQFSNSRSEMNVSTLELGDSALYLCASSLAGVDEQYFGPGTRLTVT.

Comment on this clone: The same CDR3 also results from other DNA sequences found in this sample. The chain is built from TRBV5-5 and TRBJ2-7, with unresolved D. Trimming removed 2 bases from V and 0 bases from J, with 3 bases in between. CDR1 is SGHKS, CDR2 YYEKEE, per germline (reference sequence). This CDR3 contains 12 residues. CDR3 in amino acids: CASSLSSYEQYF. CDR3 DNA: TGTGCCAGCAGCTTAAGCTCCTACGAGCAGTACTTC.

The chain joins TRBV6-5 to TRBJ1-2, with D perhaps TRBD1 (6 bases). Trimming left V 8 bases short and J 4 bases short, with 11 bases between. Germline lookup yields CDR1 MNHEY and CDR2 SVGAGI. The CDR3 is 12 amino acids. The CDR3 sequence is CASRTDFYGYTF. CDR3 bases: TGTGCCAGCCGGACAGATTTCTATGGCTACACCTTC.

V usage is TRBV15 and J usage is TRBJ1-4, with D maybe TRBD1 (5 bases). Germline CDR1 LNHNV, CDR2 YYDKDF (reference sequence). The germline V and J ends were trimmed by 1 base and 0 bases, with 9 bases remaining between them. CDR3 length: 16 amino acids. CDR3 in amino acids: CATSRALTATNEKLFF. The CDR3 bases are TGTGCCACCAGCAGAGCCCTGACAGCAACTAATGAAAAACTGTTTTTT.